Listed below are T cell receptor beta chains from one sample, sequenced in a study of vaccination and CD4 T cells after COVID-19. TCRdb analysed the PCR reads with MiXCR anew, one entry per CDR3 protein. The sample lists about 11,000 distinct CDR3 sequences, 53% occurring once. No antigens are known for them. The specimen was CD4+ T cells from blood, cultured in vitro. The receptors stem from a human donor who had recovered from COVID-19. Both conserved end residues are part of each CDR3. The order of the fields is clone size, V gene, CDR3 length, D gene, J gene, CDR3 DNA, CDR3 protein. The D gene is left open where the match is weak. Size is stated for part of the rows, as once, few or many counts, or as a class when the clone is expanded.

.,TRBV28,17,.,TRBJ1-4,TGTGCCAGCAGTTCCCCCCCGGGGGGAGGCACTAATGAAAAACTGTTTTTT,CASSSPPGGGTNEKLFF
.,TRBV12-3/TRBV12-4,15,TRBD2,TRBJ2-5,TGTGCCAGCAGTTTGGCTAGCGGGAGTCGGGAGACCCAGTACTTC,CASSLASGSRETQYF
few,TRBV28,13,.,TRBJ2-5,TGTGCCAGCAGTTTCGGGGCGGTGAAGACCCAGTACTTC,CASSFGAVKTQYF
.,TRBV6-1,18,.,TRBJ1-5,TGTGCCAGCAGACCCCTAACCGGGACGGGATATAGCAATCAGCCCCAGCATTTT,CASRPLTGTGYSNQPQHF
.,TRBV20-1,15,TRBD2,TRBJ2-1,TGCAGTGCTACGGGTTCCCTAGCGGGAGCCCCGGAGCAGTTCTTC,CSATGSLAGAPEQFF
.,TRBV20-1,12,TRBD2,TRBJ2-5,TGCAGTGCCGACGGGAGGGGAGAGACCCAGTACTTC,CSADGRGETQYF
.,TRBV19,16,TRBD1,TRBJ1-5,TGTGCCAGTAGCAGAATGACAGGGGTTAGCAATCAGCCCCAGCATTTT,CASSRMTGVSNQPQHF
.,TRBV11-3,12,.,TRBJ2-7,TGTGCCAGCAGCTTAGGGACTGGCGAGCAGTACTTC,CASSLGTGEQYF
.,TRBV7-2,14,.,TRBJ2-2,TGTGCCAGCAGCTTAATGGTGAACAACGGGGAGCTGTTTTTT,CASSLMVNNGELFF
.,TRBV5-1,12,.,TRBJ2-5,TGCGCCAGCAGCGCAGGGCAAGAGACCCAGTACTTC,CASSAGQETQYF
.,TRBV18,13,.,TRBJ1-2,TGTGCCAGCTCACCGGATACTAGGGGTGGCTACACCTTC,CASSPDTRGGYTF
once,TRBV20-1,13,TRBD2,TRBJ2-1,TGCAGTGCTTCGGGACTAGCTTACAATGAGCAGTTCTTC,CSASGLAYNEQFF
.,TRBV28,14,TRBD1,TRBJ2-1,TGTGCCAGCAGTCGACAGGGGACTGGCAATGAGCAGTTCTTC,CASSRQGTGNEQFF
.,TRBV19,15,TRBD2,TRBJ2-2,TGTGCCAGTAGTATACTAGCGGGAGACACCGGGGAGCTGTTTTTT,CASSILAGDTGELFF
large,TRBV6-2/TRBV6-3,13,.,TRBJ2-7,TGTGCCAGCAGGCGGACAGTGGGTTTGGAGCAGTACTTC,CASRRTVGLEQYF
few,TRBV6-5,12,.,TRBJ2-3,TGTGCAAGTGGTTACCGCACAGATACGCAGTATTTT,CASGYRTDTQYF
few,TRBV7-8,15,TRBD1,TRBJ2-7,TGTGCCAGCAGTTCCCGACAGGGGGCAGGGTACGAGCAGTACTTC,CASSSRQGAGYEQYF
once,TRBV4-1,18,TRBD2,TRBJ2-3,TGCGCCAGCAGCCAGGGACTAGCAATTGGGTTGGGCACAGATACGCAGTATTTT,CASSQGLAIGLGTDTQYF
once,TRBV3-1,12,TRBD1,TRBJ2-5,TGTGCCAGCAGCCCGGACAGGGAGACCCAGTACTTC,CASSPDRETQYF
large,TRBV20-1,20,TRBD1,TRBJ1-2,TGCAGTGCTAGTTACCCCCCGAAGCCAGAGACAGGGATGAATACGGACGGCTACACCTTC,CSASYPPKPETGMNTDGYTF
.,TRBV24-1,16,.,TRBJ2-3,TGTGCCACCAGTGATGGCGTTCGCCAGTTCACAGATACGCAGTATTTT,CATSDGVRQFTDTQYF
.,TRBV19,16,.,TRBJ1-5,TGTGCCAGTAGCCGGGACGGAGCTTATAGCAATCAGCCCCAGCATTTT,CASSRDGAYSNQPQHF
.,TRBV7-6,14,.,TRBJ2-5,TGTGCCAGCAGCTTAATCTTTGTTACGGAGACCCAGTACTTC,CASSLIFVTETQYF
.,TRBV18,14,.,TRBJ1-2,TGTGCCAGCTCACCGGCCGGGGCCGGCTACGGCTACACCTTC,CASSPAGAGYGYTF
.,TRBV30,14,.,TRBJ1-1,TGTGCCTGGACCCCCCCCGGGCAGAACACTGAAGCTTTCTTT,CAWTPPGQNTEAFF
few,TRBV20-1,16,TRBD1,TRBJ2-1,TGCAGTGCTAGGAATACAGGGGCTAGCTCCTACAATGAGCAGTTCTTC,CSARNTGASSYNEQFF
.,TRBV6-1,13,.,TRBJ2-2,TGTGCCATCAGTGGAACTGGGACCGGGGAGCTGTTTTTT,CAISGTGTGELFF
.,TRBV5-1,15,.,TRBJ2-1,TGCGCCAGCAGCTTGGGTAGGGGGACAAGCAATGAGCAGTTCTTC,CASSLGRGTSNEQFF
.,TRBV4-1,12,.,TRBJ2-3,TGCGCCAGCAGCCAACTAGGGGATACGCAGTATTTT,CASSQLGDTQYF
.,TRBV5-1,15,TRBD2,TRBJ2-3,TGCGCCAGCAGCTTGCCGGGAGGGGTCACAGATACGCAGTATTTT,CASSLPGGVTDTQYF
.,TRBV11-2,14,TRBD1,TRBJ2-5,TGTGCCAGCAGCCCACAGGGGGCGGAAGAGACCCAGTACTTC,CASSPQGAEETQYF
.,TRBV7-2,15,TRBD1,TRBJ1-2,TGTGCCAGCAGCTTAGGGACAGGGGGCGCCTATGGCTACACCTTC,CASSLGTGGAYGYTF
few,TRBV7-9,16,TRBD2,TRBJ2-5,TGTGCCAGCAGCATTTCCGGGACTACTTGGGGAGAGACCCAGTACTTC,CASSISGTTWGETQYF
.,TRBV7-6,15,.,TRBJ1-3,TGTGCCAGCAGCTTAGGGGGAGTCTCTGGAAACACCATATATTTT,CASSLGGVSGNTIYF
few,TRBV7-8,16,.,TRBJ1-6,TGTGCCAGCAGCCGAGGGGTTAGTTCCTATAATTCACCCCTCCACTTT,CASSRGVSSYNSPLHF
.,TRBV5-4,15,.,TRBJ2-2,TGTGCCAGCAGCCCCCTGCGGGATAACACCGGGGAGCTGTTTTTT,CASSPLRDNTGELFF
.,TRBV5-6,16,TRBD2,TRBJ2-1,TGTGCCAGCAGCTTGGATGCCGGGACTAACTACAATGAGCAGTTCTTC,CASSLDAGTNYNEQFF
.,TRBV3-1,14,.,TRBJ2-2,TGTGCCAGCAGCCCCCTTACAGAGACCGGGGAGCTGTTTTTT,CASSPLTETGELFF
.,TRBV30,13,.,TRBJ1-6,TGTGCCTGGTTAGGCGAGGGGAACTCACCCCTCCACTTT,CAWLGEGNSPLHF
.,TRBV28,14,.,TRBJ1-4,TGTGCCAGCAAGCGGACAGACTTAAATGAAAAACTGTTTTTT,CASKRTDLNEKLFF
.,TRBV20-1,15,.,TRBJ2-3,TGCAGTGCTAGAGGTGGAGCGGCACTCACAGATACGCAGTATTTT,CSARGGAALTDTQYF
.,TRBV12-3/TRBV12-4,13,.,TRBJ2-2,TGTGCCAGCAGTTTAGCCTTGAGCGGGGAGCTGTTTTTT,CASSLALSGELFF